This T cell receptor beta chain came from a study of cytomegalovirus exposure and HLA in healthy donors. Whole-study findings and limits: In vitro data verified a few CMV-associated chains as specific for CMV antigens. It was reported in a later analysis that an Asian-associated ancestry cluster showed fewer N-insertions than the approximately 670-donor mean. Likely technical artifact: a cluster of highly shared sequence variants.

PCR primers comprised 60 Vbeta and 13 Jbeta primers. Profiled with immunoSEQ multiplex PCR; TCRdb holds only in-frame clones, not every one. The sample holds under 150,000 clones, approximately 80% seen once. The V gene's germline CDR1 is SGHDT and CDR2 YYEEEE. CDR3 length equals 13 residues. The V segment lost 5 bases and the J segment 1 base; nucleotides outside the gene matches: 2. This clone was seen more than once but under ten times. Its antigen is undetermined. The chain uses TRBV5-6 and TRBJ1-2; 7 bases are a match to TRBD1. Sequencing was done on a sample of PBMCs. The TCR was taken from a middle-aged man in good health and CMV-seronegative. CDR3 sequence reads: CASSRQGNYGYTF. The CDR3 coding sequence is TGTGCCAGCAGTAGACAGGGTAACTATGGCTACACCTTC.